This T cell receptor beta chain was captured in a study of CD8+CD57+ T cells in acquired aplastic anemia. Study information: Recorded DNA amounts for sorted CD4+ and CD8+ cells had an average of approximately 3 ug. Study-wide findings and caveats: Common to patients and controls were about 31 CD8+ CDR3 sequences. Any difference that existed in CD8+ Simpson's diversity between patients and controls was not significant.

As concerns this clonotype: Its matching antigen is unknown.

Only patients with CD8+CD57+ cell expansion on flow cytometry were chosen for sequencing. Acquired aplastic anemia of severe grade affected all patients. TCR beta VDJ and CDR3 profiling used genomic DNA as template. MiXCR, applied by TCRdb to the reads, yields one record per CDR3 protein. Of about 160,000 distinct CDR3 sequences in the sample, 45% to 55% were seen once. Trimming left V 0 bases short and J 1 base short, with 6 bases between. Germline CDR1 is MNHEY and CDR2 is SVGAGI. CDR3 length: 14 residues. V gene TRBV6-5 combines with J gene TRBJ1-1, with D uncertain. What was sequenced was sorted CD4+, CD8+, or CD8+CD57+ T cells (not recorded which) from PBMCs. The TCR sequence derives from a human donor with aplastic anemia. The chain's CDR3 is CASSYSAANTEAFF. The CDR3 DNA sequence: TGTGCCAGCAGTTACTCGGCGGCGAACACTGAAGCTTTCTTT.